Below are 10 T cell receptor beta chains sequenced from a single sample in a study of T cells in Graves' hyperthyroidism and ophthalmopathy. Amplified TCR beta CDR3 regions came from RNA transcripts. Initially, a first-round RT-PCR of the TCR CDR3 employed the HTBI primer set. TCRdb itself ran the multiplex PCR reads through MiXCR, one entry per CDR3 protein. Among hundreds of thousands of distinct CDR3 sequences listed, approximately 13% were seen once. The source material was blood. All receptors come from a woman younger than 30 with Graves' hyperthyroidism.

This clonotype showed up many times. This chain joins TRBV28 and TRBJ1-5, with 8 positions matching TRBD1. The CDR3 consists of 19 residues. After removal of 2 bases from V and 7 bases from J, the junction contained 19 bases not matched to a gene. Germline V CDR1 and CDR2: MDHEN, SYDVKM. The CDR3: CASSLPHNPTGGGRQPQHF. The CDR3 nucleotides read TGTGCCAGCAGTTTACCTCACAACCCTACAGGGGGAGGACGGCAGCCCCAGCATTTT.

In this sample, this clonotype turned up many times. This sequence joins TRBV19 and TRBJ1-1, with D tentatively TRBD1 (5 bases). V lost 10 bases, J lost 5 bases, and 23 bases lay in between. The CDR3 extends over 15 amino acids. Germline values: CDR1 LNHDA, CDR2 SQIVND (reference sequence). The CDR3 spells CATGALSDMRTEAFF. CDR3 bases: TGTGCCACCGGGGCGTTGTCAGACATGAGGACTGAAGCTTTCTTT. The full variable domain, rest sourced from reference TRBV19 and TRBJ1-1, is DGGITQSPKYLFRKEGQNVTLSCEQNLNHDAMYWYRQDPGQGLRLIYYSQIVNDFQKGDIAEGYSVSREKKESFPLTVTSAQKNPTAFYLCATGALSDMRTEAFFGQGTRLTVV.

This clonotype occurred many times. The chain is built from TRBV5-1 and TRBJ2-7; TRBD2 is a possible D gene (6 bases). This CDR3 is 12 amino acids long. Trimming stripped 4 bases from V and 5 bases from J, with 10 bases between. Germline values: CDR1 SGHRS, CDR2 YFSETQ. The CDR3 is CASSTGVNEQYF. The CDR3 bases are TGCGCCAGCAGCACGGGGGTAAACGAGCAGTACTTC.

J is TRBJ2-5 and V is TRBV5-1, with 7 bases lining up with TRBD2. The germline gives CDR1 SGHRS, CDR2 YFSETQ. V lost 0 bases to trimming and J lost 4 bases; unmatched junction nucleotides: 9. CDR3 length: 16 residues. Here the CDR3 DNA reads TGCGCCAGCAGCTTGGGACGATCGGGAGGAGGAGAGACCCAGTACTTC. It specifies CASSLGRSGGGETQYF.

Many counts were recorded for this clonotype. The chain couples TRBV30 to TRBJ2-7; D is unresolved. This CDR3 has 13 residues. V was pared by 0 bases and J by 3 bases, with 9 bases between. The germline gives CDR1 GTSNPN, CDR2 SVGIG (reference sequence). Written as DNA, the CDR3 is TGTGCCTGGAGTGTTCGCAGAGACTACGAGCAGTACTTC. Translated, it gives CAWSVRRDYEQYF.

This clonotype came up many times. The V call is TRBV12-3 or TRBV12-4, the J call TRBJ2-7; 9 bases agree with TRBD1. With V trimmed by 5 bases and J by 4 bases, 15 bases remained unmatched. This CDR3 is built from 17 residues. The CDR3 nucleotides are TGTGCCAGCAGTACCCCCCCCTACCGGGACAGGGAATACGAGCAGTACTTC. As protein: CASSTPPYRDREYEQYF.

This clonotype showed up many times. The chain recombines TRBV5-1 with TRBJ2-7; D tentatively fits TRBD1 or TRBD2 (5 bases each). This CDR3 contains 17 residues. Trimming took off 0 bases at V and 2 bases at J, with 18 bases between the two ends. The germline CDR1 and CDR2 sequences are SGHRS and YFSETQ. The CDR3 DNA sequence: TGCGCCAGCAGCTTGGTTGGGGGATCCCTTTCGGCCTACGAGCAGTACTTC. Amino acid sequence: CASSLVGGSLSAYEQYF.

This clonotype came up many times. The gene calls are TRBV5-1 and TRBJ1-5; D possibly corresponds to TRBD1 (5 bases). The CDR3 runs 14 residues. V was pared by 5 bases and J by 7 bases, with 16 bases between. Germline V gene sequence: CDR1 SGHRS, CDR2 YFSETQ. The CDR3 DNA reads TGCGCCAGCAGTCTCGAGGGGAGTGACCAGCCCCAGCATTTT. Its translation is CASSLEGSDQPQHF.

In this sample, this clonotype turned up a few times. The chain uses TRBV9 and TRBJ1-6, with D perhaps TRBD1 (5 bases). Germline V gene sequence: CDR1 SGDLS, CDR2 YYNGEE. There are 16 residues in the CDR3. V was cut by 5 bases and J by 0 bases, with 12 bases left in between. CDR3 residues: CASSGGASSYNSPLHF. The CDR3 DNA reads as TGTGCCAGCAGTGGGGGAGCATCCTCCTATAATTCACCCCTCCACTTT.

This clonotype was observed many times. This chain uses TRBV11-2 with TRBJ1-1, with D hard to call. Trimming took off 1 base at V and 1 base at J, with 10 bases between the two ends. The CDR3 covers 15 residues. CDR1 and CDR2 (germline): SGHAT, FQNNGV. CDR3 region: CASSLAGYPNTEAFF. The CDR3 DNA reads as TGTGCCAGCAGCTTAGCGGGCTACCCGAACACTGAAGCTTTCTTT.